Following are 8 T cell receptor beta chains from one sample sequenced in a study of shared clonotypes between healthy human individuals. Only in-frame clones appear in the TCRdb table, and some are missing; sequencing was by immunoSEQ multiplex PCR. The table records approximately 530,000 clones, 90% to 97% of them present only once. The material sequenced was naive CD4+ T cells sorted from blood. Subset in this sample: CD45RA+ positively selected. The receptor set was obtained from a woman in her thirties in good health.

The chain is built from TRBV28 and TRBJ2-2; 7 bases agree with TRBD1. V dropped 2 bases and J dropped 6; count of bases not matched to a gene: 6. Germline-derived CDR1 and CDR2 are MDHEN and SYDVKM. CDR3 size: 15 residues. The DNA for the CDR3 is TGTGCCAGCAGTTTACGTACAGGGACAGCCGGGGAGCTGTTTTTT. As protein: CASSLRTGTAGELFF.

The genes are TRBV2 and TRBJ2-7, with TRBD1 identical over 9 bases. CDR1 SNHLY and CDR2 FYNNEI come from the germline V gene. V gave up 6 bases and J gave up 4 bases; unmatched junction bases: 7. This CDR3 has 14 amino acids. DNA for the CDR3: TGTGCCAGCAGGGCCGGGACAGGGAGATACGAGCAGTACTTC. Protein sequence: CASRAGTGRYEQYF.

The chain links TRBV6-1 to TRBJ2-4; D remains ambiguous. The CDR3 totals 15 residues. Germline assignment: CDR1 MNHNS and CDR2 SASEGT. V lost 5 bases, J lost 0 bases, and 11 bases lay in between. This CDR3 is CASSKPGIAKNIQYF. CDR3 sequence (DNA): TGTGCCAGCAGTAAGCCAGGAATAGCCAAAAACATTCAGTACTTC.

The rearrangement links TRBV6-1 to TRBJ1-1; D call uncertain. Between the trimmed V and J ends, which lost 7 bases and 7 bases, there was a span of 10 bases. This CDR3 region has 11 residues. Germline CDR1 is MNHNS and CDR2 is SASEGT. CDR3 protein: CASISRFEAFF. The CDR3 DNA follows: TGTGCCAGCATTTCGAGATTTGAAGCTTTCTTT.

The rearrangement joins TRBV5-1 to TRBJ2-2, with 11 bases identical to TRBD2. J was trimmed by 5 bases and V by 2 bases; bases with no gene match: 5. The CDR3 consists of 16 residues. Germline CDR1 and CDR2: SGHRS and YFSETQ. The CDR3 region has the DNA TGCGCCAGCAGCTTAACTAGCGGGAGTGGGACCGGGGAGCTGTTTTTT. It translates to CASSLTSGSGTGELFF.

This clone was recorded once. The CDR3 here is CASSSPGISYEQYF. CDR3 sequence (DNA): TGTGCCAGCAGTTCCCCCGGGATTTCCTACGAGCAGTACTTC. The genes are TRBV28 and TRBJ2-7; D is perhaps TRBD2 (5 bases). The V and J ends lost 4 bases and 1 base respectively, with 11 bases between them. The CDR3 is made up of 14 amino acids. Germline V gene lookup returns CDR1 MDHEN and CDR2 SYDVKM.

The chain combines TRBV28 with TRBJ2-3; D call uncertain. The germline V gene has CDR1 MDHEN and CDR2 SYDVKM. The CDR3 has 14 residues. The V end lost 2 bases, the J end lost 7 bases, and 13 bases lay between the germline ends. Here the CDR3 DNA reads TGTGCCAGCAGTTTAAGGGCAGGCGGAAATACGCAGTATTTT. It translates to CASSLRAGGNTQYF.

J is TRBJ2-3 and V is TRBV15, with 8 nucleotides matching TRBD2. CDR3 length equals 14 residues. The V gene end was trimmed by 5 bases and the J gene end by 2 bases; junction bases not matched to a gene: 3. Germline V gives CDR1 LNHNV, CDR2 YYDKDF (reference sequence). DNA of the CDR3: TGTGCCACCAGCGAGCGGGAGTCCACAGATACGCAGTATTTT. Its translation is CATSERESTDTQYF.